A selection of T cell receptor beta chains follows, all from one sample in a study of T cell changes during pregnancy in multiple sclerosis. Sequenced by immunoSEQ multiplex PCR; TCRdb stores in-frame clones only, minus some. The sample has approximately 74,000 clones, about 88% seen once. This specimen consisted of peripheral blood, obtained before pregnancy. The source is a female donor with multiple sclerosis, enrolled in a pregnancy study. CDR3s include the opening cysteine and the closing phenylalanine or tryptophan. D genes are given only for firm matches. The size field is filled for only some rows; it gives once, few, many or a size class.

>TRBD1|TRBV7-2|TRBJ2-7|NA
TGTGCCAGCAGCTGGACAGGGGTGGCCTACGAGCAGTACTTC
CASSWTGVAYEQYF
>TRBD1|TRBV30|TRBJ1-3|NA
TGTGCCTGGAGTGTCGGAAAGACAGGGGGTAACTCTGGAAACACCATATATTTT
CAWSVGKTGGNSGNTIYF
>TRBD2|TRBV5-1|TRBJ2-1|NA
TGCGCCAGCAGCTCGCCGGGACTAGCGGGACTTAATGAGCAGTTCTTC
CASSSPGLAGLNEQFF
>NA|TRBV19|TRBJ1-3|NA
TGTGCCAGTAGCGGACAGCTCTCTGGAAACACCATATATTTT
CASSGQLSGNTIYF
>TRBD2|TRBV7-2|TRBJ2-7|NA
TGTGCCAGCAGCCCCCGGGTAGCGGGGTTCGAGCAGTACTTC
CASSPRVAGFEQYF
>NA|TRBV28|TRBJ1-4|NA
TGTGCCACCCGCGAGGCGACTGCAACTAATGAAAAACTGTTTTTT
CATREATATNEKLFF
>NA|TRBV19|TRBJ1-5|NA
TGTGCCAGTAGATTCACAGGGTACAATCAGCCCCAGCATTTT
CASRFTGYNQPQHF
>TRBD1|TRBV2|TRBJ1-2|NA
TGTGCCAGCCGGGACAGGGCGAGTCCGGGCTATGGCTACACCTTC
CASRDRASPGYGYTF
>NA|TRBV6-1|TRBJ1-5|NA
TGTGCCAGCAGTGGTAGCAGTCAGCCCCAGCATTTT
CASSGSSQPQHF
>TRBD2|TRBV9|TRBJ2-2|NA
TGTGCCAGCAGCGTAGTGGCGGGGGGGAACACCGGGGAGCTGTTTTTT
CASSVVAGGNTGELFF
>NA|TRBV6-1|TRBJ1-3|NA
TGTGCCAGCAGTCGACTTCAGAGCTCTGGAAACACCATATATTTT
CASSRLQSSGNTIYF
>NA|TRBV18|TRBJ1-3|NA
TGTGCCAGCTCACCGAGCGCGGGAAACACCATATATTTT
CASSPSAGNTIYF
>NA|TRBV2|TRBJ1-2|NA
TGTGCCAGCAGCCCTCGATTGCGCCTGGACTATGGCTACACCTTC
CASSPRLRLDYGYTF
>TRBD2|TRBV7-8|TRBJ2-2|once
TGTGCCAGCAGCTCCGATAGCGGGAGTAGCGGCGGGGAGCTGTTTTTT
CASSSDSGSSGGELFF
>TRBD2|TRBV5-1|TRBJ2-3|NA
TGCGCCAGCAGCTCAGGGACTAGCGGGGGGGCGGATACGCAGTATTTT
CASSSGTSGGADTQYF
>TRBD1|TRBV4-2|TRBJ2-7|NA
TGTGCCAGCAGCCTTCCGGGACAGGGGGCTTACGAGCAGTACTTC
CASSLPGQGAYEQYF
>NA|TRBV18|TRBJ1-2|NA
TGTGCCAGCTCACCACCTGGGGCCGGCTATGGCTACACCTTC
CASSPPGAGYGYTF
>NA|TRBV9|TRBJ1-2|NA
TGTGCCAGCAGCATTGGACAGATTAAAGACTATGGCTACACCTTC
CASSIGQIKDYGYTF
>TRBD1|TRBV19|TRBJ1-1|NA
TGTGCCAGTAGTGCACCGGGACAGCAGAACACTGAAGCTTTCTTT
CASSAPGQQNTEAFF
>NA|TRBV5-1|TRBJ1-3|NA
TGCGCCAGCAAAAGGGAGGGGGAACGTGGAAACACCATATATTTT
CASKREGERGNTIYF
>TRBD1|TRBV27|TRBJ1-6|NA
TGTGCCAGCAGTCCCCGACAGGGGAGGGATTCACCCCTCCACTTT
CASSPRQGRDSPLHF
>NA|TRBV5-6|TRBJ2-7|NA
TGTGCCAGCAGCTTACAGGTTAGCTACGAGCAGTACTTC
CASSLQVSYEQYF
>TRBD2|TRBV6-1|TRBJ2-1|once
TGTGCCAGCCGAAAGCAGCGGGAGGTCAATGAGCAGTTCTTC
CASRKQREVNEQFF
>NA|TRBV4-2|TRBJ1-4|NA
TGTGCCAGCAGCCCCCCGGGAGGGGACGAAAAACTGTTTTTT
CASSPPGGDEKLFF
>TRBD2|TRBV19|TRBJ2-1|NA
TGTGCCAGTAGTCCCGGACTAGCGGGAGGAAGCTCCTACAATGAGCAGTTCTTC
CASSPGLAGGSSYNEQFF
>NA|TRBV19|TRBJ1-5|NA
TGTGCCAGTAGTATAGCCCCCCGGGGCAATCAGCCCCAGCATTTT
CASSIAPRGNQPQHF
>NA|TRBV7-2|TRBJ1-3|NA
TGTGCCAGCAGCCAGAACCTTGGAAACACCATATATTTT
CASSQNLGNTIYF
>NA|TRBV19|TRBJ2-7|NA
TGTGCCAGTAGTATCAGTCACAACGTTTGGGAGCAGTACTTC
CASSISHNVWEQYF
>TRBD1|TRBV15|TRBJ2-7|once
TGTGCCACCAGCAGAGGGGGACAGAAGGGCTCCTACGAGCAGTACTTC
CATSRGGQKGSYEQYF
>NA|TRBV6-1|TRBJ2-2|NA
TGTGCCAGCAGTCCCGGGACTTATATCACCGGGGAGCTGTTTTTT
CASSPGTYITGELFF
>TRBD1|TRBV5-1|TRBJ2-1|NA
TGCGCCAGCAGCAGGACAGGGGGCGCGTACAATGAGCAGTTCTTC
CASSRTGGAYNEQFF
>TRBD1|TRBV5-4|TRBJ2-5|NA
TGTGCCAGCAGCTTAAAACAGGGGCGGGAGACCCAGTACTTC
CASSLKQGRETQYF
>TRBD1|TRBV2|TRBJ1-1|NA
TGTGCCAGCAGTGAGGTAGGGGGCAGGGGCACTGAAGCTTTCTTT
CASSEVGGRGTEAFF
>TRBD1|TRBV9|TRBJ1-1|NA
TGTGCCAGCAGCGCATTACAGGGGCCGACCGAAGCTTTCTTT
CASSALQGPTEAFF
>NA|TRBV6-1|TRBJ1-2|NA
TGTGCCAGCAGTGAACCGAACCGCCCCGGCTATGGCTACACCTTC
CASSEPNRPGYGYTF
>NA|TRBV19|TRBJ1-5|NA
TGTGCCAGTAGTATGTGGGAGGTTCCCAATCAGCCCCAGCATTTT
CASSMWEVPNQPQHF
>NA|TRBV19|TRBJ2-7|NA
TGTGCCAGTAGTATAGGAGCGGGCTACGAGCAGTACTTC
CASSIGAGYEQYF
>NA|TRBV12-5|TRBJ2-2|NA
TGTGCTAGTGGATACGGGGCCAGCGGGCCTAACACCGGGGAGCTGTTTTTT
CASGYGASGPNTGELFF
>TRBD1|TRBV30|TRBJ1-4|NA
TGTGCCTGGGGACAGGTGTCTGAAAAACTGTTTTTT
CAWGQVSEKLFF
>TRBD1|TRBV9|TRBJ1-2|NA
TGTGCCAGCAGCTCACAGGGACAGGGCTATGGCTACACCTTC
CASSSQGQGYGYTF
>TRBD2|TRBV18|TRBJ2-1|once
TGTGCCAGCTCACCACCGGGACTAGCGGGAGGGTATGAGCAGTTCTTC
CASSPPGLAGGYEQFF
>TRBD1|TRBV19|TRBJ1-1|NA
TGTGCCAGTAGCCCGACAGGGGGATACACTGAAGCTTTCTTT
CASSPTGGYTEAFF
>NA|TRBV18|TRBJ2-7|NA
TGTGCCAGCTCATTCGGGATTTCCTACGAGCAGTACTTC
CASSFGISYEQYF
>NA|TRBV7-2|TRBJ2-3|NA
TGTGCCAGCAGTAATGGGGCCGGAGGGGGCACAGATACGCAGTATTTT
CASSNGAGGGTDTQYF
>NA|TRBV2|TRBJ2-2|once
TGTGCCAGCACTTTACAACCCGACAGTAAGGGGGAGCTGTTTTTT
CASTLQPDSKGELFF
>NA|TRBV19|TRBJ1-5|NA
TGTGCCAGCACTCCGGAGGCCATCGATCAGCCCCAGCATTTT
CASTPEAIDQPQHF
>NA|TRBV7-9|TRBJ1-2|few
TGTGCCACCACGGGTATCCCCTACTATGGCTACACCTTC
CATTGIPYYGYTF
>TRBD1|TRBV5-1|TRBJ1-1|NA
TGCGCCAGCAGCTTGGGGGGAGGGACAGGGAACACTGAAGCTTTCTTT
CASSLGGGTGNTEAFF
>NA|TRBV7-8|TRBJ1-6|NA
TGTGCCAGCAGCTTAGGTAGTCAGGGAAGGGGTTCACCCCTCCACTTT
CASSLGSQGRGSPLHF
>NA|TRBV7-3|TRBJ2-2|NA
TGTGCCAGCAGCTTAAATTCCCCGGGACTTCGCACCGGGGAGCTGTTTTTT
CASSLNSPGLRTGELFF